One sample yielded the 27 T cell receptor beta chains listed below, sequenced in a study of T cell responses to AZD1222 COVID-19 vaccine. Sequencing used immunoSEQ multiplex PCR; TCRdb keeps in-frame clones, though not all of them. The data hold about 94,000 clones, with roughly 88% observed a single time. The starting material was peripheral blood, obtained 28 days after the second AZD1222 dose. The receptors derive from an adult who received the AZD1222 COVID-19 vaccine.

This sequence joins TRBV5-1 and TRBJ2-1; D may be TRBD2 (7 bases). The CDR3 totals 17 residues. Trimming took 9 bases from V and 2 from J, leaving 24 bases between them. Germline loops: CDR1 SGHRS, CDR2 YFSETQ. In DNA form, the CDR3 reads TGCGCCACCAGAGAAATGGGAGGGCAGGGGACCTACAATGAGCAGTTCTTC. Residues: CATREMGGQGTYNEQFF.

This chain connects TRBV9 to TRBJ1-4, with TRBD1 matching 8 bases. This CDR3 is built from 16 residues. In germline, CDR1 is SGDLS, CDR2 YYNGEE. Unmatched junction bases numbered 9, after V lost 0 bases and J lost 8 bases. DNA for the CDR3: TGTGCCAGCAGCGTAGGGACCGGACAGGGCGCCGAAAAACTGTTTTTT. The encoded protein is CASSVGTGQGAEKLFF.

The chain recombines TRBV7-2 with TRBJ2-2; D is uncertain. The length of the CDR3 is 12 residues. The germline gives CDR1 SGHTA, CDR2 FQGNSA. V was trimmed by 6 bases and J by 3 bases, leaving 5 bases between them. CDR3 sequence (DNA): TGTGCCAGCAGGGTAGACACCGGGGAGCTGTTTTTT. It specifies CASRVDTGELFF.

The CDR3 nucleotides are TGTGCCAGCAGTGTGGAGAGGGGTGTAGATACGCAGTATTTT. Its protein is CASSVERGVDTQYF. The chain carries TRBV2 and TRBJ2-3, with D possibly being TRBD1 or TRBD2 (5 bases each). CDR1 and CDR2 (germline): SNHLY, FYNNEI. The V end lost 4 bases, the J end lost 5 bases, and 13 bases lay between the germline ends. The CDR3 contains 14 residues.

The CDR3 reads CASSLELLNEKLFF. CDR3 coding DNA: TGTGCCAGCAGCTTGGAACTTTTGAATGAAAAACTGTTTTTT. This chain joins TRBV5-5 and TRBJ1-4, with D hard to call. The CDR3 is made up of 14 amino acids. V was trimmed by 0 bases and J by 5 bases, leaving 8 bases between them. Germline CDR1 and CDR2: SGHKS and YYEKEE (reference sequence). Based on the CDR3 plus reference TRBV5-5 and TRBJ1-4, the full variable domain is DAGVTQSPTHLIKTRGQQVTLRCSPISGHKSVSWYQQVLGQGPQFIFQYYEKEERGRGNFPDRFSARQFPNYSSELNVNALLLGDSALYLCASSLELLNEKLFFGSGTQLSVL.

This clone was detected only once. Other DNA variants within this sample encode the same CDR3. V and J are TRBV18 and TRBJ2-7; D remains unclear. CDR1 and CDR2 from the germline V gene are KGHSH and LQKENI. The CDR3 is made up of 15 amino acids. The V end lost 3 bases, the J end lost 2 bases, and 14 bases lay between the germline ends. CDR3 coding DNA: TGTGCCAGCTCACCCTCGGGCCAAGAGACCTACGAGCAGTACTTC. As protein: CASSPSGQETYEQYF.

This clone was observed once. This CDR3 is CASSLKRSGIQYF. The CDR3 DNA reads TGTGCCAGCAGTCTTAAACGATCGGGCATTCAGTACTTC. J is TRBJ2-4 and V is TRBV3-1 (or the pseudogene TRBV3-2); D gene uncertain. The V and J ends lost 6 bases and 9 bases respectively, with 15 bases between them. The CDR3 is made up of 13 amino acids. The germline V gene has CDR1 LGHDT and CDR2 YNNKEL (reference sequence).

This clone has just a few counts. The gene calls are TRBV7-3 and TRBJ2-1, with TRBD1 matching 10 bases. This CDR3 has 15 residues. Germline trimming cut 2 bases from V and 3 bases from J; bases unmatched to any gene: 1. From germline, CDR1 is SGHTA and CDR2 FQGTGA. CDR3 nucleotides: TGTGCCAGCAGCTTAGGACAGGGGGGCTACAATGAGCAGTTCTTC. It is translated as CASSLGQGGYNEQFF.

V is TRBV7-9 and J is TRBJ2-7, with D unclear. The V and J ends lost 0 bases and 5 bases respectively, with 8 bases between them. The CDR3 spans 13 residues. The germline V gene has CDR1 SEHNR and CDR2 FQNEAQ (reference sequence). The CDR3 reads CASSLARLDEQYF. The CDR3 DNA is TGTGCCAGCAGCTTAGCGCGGTTGGACGAGCAGTACTTC.

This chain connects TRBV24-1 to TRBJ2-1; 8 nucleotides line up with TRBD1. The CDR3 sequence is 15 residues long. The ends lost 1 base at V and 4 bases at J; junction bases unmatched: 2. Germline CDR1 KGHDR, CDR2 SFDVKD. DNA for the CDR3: TGTGCCACCAGTGATTTAGGACAGGGTTACAATGAGCAGTTCTTC. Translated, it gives CATSDLGQGYNEQFF.

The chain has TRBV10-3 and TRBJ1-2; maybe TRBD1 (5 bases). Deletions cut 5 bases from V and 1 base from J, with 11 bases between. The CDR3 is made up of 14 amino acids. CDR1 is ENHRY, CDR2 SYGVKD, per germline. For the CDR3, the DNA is TGTGCCATCAGTCCGGGACGGAATAACTATGGCTACACCTTC. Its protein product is CAISPGRNNYGYTF.

CDR3 nucleotides: TGTGCCACCAGCAGAGATTGGGCAGGGTATGGCTACACCTTC. Its protein product is CATSRDWAGYGYTF. J is TRBJ1-2 and V is TRBV15, with a tentative D call TRBD1 (5 bases). Germline V gene lookup returns CDR1 LNHNV and CDR2 YYDKDF (reference sequence). Trimming took off 0 bases at V and 5 bases at J, with 10 bases between the two ends. CDR3 size: 14 residues.

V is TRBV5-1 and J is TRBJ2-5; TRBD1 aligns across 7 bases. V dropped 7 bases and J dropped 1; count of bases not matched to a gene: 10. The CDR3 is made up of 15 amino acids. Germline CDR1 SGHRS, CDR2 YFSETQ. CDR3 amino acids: CASGGTGTVQETQYF. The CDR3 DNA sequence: TGCGCCAGCGGGGGAACAGGGACAGTCCAAGAGACCCAGTACTTC.

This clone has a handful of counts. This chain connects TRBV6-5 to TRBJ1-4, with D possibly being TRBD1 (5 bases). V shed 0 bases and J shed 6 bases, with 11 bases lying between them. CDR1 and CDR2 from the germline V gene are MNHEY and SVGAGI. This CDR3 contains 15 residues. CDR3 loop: CASSYSGGSHEKLFF. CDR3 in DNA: TGTGCCAGCAGTTACTCGGGGGGAAGTCATGAAAAACTGTTTTTT.

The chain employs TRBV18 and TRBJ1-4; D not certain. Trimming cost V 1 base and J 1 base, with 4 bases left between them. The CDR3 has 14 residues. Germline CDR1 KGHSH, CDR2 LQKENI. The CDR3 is CASSPQRTNEKLFF. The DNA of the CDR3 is TGTGCCAGCTCACCACAGAGAACTAATGAAAAACTGTTTTTT.

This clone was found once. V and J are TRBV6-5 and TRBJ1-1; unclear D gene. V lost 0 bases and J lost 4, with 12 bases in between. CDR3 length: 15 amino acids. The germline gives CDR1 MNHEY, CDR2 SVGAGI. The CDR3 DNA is TGTGCCAGCAGTTACTCGAGTCAGGCGGGCACTGAAGCTTTCTTT. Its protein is CASSYSSQAGTEAFF.

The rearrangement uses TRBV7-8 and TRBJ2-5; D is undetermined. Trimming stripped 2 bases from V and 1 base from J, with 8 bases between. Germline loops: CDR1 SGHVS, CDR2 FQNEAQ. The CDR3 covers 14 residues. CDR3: CASSLIRFQETQYF. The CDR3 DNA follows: TGTGCCAGCAGCTTAATCCGGTTCCAAGAGACCCAGTACTTC.

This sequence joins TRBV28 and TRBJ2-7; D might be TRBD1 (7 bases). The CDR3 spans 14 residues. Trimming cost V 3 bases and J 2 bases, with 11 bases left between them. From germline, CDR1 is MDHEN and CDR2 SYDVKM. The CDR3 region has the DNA TGTGCCAGCAGTTTTTTCAGGGGGGCCTACGAGCAGTACTTC. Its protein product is CASSFFRGAYEQYF.

The CDR3 region has the DNA TGTGCCAGTAGGGGACAGGGGAATCAGCCCCAGCATTTT. It encodes CASRGQGNQPQHF. J is TRBJ1-5 and V is TRBV19, with TRBD1 matching 10 bases. CDR1 and CDR2 from the germline V gene are LNHDA and SQIVND (reference sequence). With 6 bases clipped from V and 4 bases from J, the junction kept 0 bases outside the gene matches. This CDR3 comprises 13 residues. Filled out from reference TRBV19 and TRBJ1-5, the complete variable domain reads DGGITQSPKYLFRKEGQNVTLSCEQNLNHDAMYWYRQDPGQGLRLIYYSQIVNDFQKGDIAEGYSVSREKKESFPLTVTSAQKNPTAFYLCASRGQGNQPQHFGDGTRLSIL.

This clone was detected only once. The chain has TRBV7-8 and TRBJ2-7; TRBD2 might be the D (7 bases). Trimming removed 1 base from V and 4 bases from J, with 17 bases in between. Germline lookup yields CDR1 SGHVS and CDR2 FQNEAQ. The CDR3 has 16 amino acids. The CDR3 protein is CASSLVGGAGEYEQYF. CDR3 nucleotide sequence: TGTGCCAGCAGCTTAGTGGGAGGGGCAGGGGAGTACGAGCAGTACTTC.

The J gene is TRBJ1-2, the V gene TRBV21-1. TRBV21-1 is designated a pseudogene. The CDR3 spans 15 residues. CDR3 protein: CASSKRACRPYGYTF. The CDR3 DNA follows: TGTGCCAGCAGCAAAAGGGCGTGCAGGCCCTATGGCTACACCTTC.

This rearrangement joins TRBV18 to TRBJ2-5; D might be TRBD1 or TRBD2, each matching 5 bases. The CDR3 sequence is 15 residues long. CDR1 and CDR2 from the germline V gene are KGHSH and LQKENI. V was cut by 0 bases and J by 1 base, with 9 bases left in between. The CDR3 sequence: CASSPPDGTQETQYF. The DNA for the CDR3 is TGTGCCAGCTCACCACCTGACGGGACCCAAGAGACCCAGTACTTC.

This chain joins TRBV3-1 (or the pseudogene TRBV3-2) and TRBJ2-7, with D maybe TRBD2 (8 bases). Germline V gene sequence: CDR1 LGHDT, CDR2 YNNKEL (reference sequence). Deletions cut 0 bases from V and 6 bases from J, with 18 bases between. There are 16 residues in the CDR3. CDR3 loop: CASSQEGGTRGREQYF. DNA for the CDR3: TGTGCCAGCAGCCAAGAGGGTGGGACTAGGGGGCGCGAGCAGTACTTC.

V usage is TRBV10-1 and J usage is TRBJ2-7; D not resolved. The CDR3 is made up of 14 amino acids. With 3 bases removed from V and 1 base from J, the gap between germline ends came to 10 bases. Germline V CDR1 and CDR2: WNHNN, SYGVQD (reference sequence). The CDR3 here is CASSERHTSYEQYF. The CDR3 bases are TGCGCCAGCAGTGAACGGCATACTTCCTACGAGCAGTACTTC.

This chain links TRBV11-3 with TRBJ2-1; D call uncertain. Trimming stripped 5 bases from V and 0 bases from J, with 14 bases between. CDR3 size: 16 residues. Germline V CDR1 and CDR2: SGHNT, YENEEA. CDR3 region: CASSPRAYSSYNEQFF. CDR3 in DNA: TGTGCCAGCAGCCCACGGGCGTACTCCTCCTACAATGAGCAGTTCTTC.

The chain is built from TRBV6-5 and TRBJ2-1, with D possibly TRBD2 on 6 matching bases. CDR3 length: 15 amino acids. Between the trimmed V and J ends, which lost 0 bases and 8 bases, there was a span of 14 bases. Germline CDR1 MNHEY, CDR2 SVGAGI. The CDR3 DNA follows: TGTGCCAGCAGTTACTCGGGAGGTAGTAGCGATGAGCAGTTCTTC. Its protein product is CASSYSGGSSDEQFF.

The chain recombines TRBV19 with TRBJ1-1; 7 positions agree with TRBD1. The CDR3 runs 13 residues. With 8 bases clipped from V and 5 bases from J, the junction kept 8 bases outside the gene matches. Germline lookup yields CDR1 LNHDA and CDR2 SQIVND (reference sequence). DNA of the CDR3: TGTGCCAGTTCGACAGGGAGGACTACTGAAGCTTTCTTT. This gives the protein CASSTGRTTEAFF.